The 11 T cell receptor beta chains below were found in one sample sequenced in a study of CD8 T cells in ankylosing spondylitis. Whole-study findings and limits: Several highly homologous variants formed a TCR beta motif that appeared characteristic of ankylosing spondylitis blood.

The antigens of these receptors remain unknown. TCRdb re-called the 5' RACE reads with MiXCR, one entry per CDR3 protein. The data show about 500,000 distinct CDR3 sequences, about 5.2% seen once. The source material was blood, either unsorted or a sorted T cell fraction (not recorded which). These receptors came from a male donor with ankylosing spondylitis.

This clonotype occurred many times. V is TRBV20-1 and J is TRBJ2-2, with 7 positions matching TRBD1. The CDR3 is 14 amino acids. V was pared by 5 bases and J by 11 bases, with 14 bases of the junction left unmatched. Looked up from germline, CDR1 is DFQATT and CDR2 is SNEGSKA (reference sequence). CDR3 sequence: CSAYYTGTELELFF. DNA of the CDR3: TGCAGTGCTTACTACACCGGGACAGAACTTGAGCTGTTTTTT.

The sample holds a few counts of this clonotype. The CDR3 bases are TGTGCCAGCAGTCCTACCTCACTAGCGGAAGAGACCCAGTACTTC. Its translation is CASSPTSLAEETQYF. The J gene is TRBJ2-5, the V gene TRBV6-1; 8 nucleotides match TRBD2. CDR3 length: 15 amino acids. From germline, CDR1 is MNHNS and CDR2 SASEGT. V lost 5 bases and J lost 3; bases outside the gene matches: 8.

This clonotype was detected ten times or more. The J gene is TRBJ2-1, the V gene TRBV5-1, with D hard to call. Germline-derived CDR1 and CDR2 are SGHRS and YFSETQ. Trimming left V 0 bases short and J 0 bases short, with 10 bases between. The CDR3 covers 16 residues. The CDR3 nucleotides read TGCGCCAGCAGCTTGGAGGCAGCCGCCTCCTACAATGAGCAGTTCTTC. This sequence encodes CASSLEAAASYNEQFF.

This clonotype was observed at least ten times. This may be a read error, as it is one base from a much larger clone. The genes are TRBV5-1 and TRBJ2-7, with TRBD1 as a possible D gene (6 bases). Trimming cost V 4 bases and J 0 bases, with 8 bases left between them. This CDR3 is 13 amino acids long. Germline V gene sequence: CDR1 SGHRS, CDR2 YFSETQ. The CDR3 spells CASSQDSSYEQYF. CDR3 coding DNA: TGCGCCAGCAGCCAGGACAGCTCCTACGAGCAGTACTTC. The full variable domain, in which reference TRBV5-1 and TRBJ2-7 provide the parts outside the CDR3, is KAGVTQTPRYLIKTRGQQVTLSCSPISGHRSVSWYQQTPGQGLQFLFEYFSETQRNKGNFPGRFSGRQFSNSRSEMNVSTLELGDSALYLCASSQDSSYEQYFGPGTRLTVT.

Many counts were recorded for this clonotype. V usage is TRBV7-9 and J usage is TRBJ2-3; perhaps TRBD1 as D (5 bases). The germline gives CDR1 SEHNR, CDR2 FQNEAQ (reference sequence). Trimming took off 3 bases at V and 1 base at J, with 11 bases between the two ends. This CDR3 region has 15 residues. CDR3 sequence (DNA): TGTGCCAGCAGCTTTCAGGGATTCGGCACAGATACGCAGTATTTT. Translating gives CASSFQGFGTDTQYF.

This clonotype came up many times. The chain joins TRBV10-3 to TRBJ2-3, with D maybe TRBD1 (5 bases). Deletions cut 10 bases from V and 2 bases from J, with 7 bases between. The CDR3 loop spans 11 amino acids. From germline, CDR1 is ENHRY and CDR2 SYGVKD. Here the CDR3 reads CATRDTDTQYF. In nucleotides, the CDR3 is TGTGCCACCAGGGACACAGATACGCAGTATTTT.

The chain couples TRBV20-1 to TRBJ2-1, with 13 nucleotides matching TRBD2. With V trimmed by 1 base and J by 9 bases, 9 bases remained unmatched. This CDR3 comprises 16 residues. Germline V gives CDR1 DFQATT, CDR2 SNEGSKA (reference sequence). This CDR3 reads CSARGLRTSGRREQFF. CDR3 DNA sequence: TGCAGTGCTAGAGGCCTCCGGACTAGCGGGAGACGTGAGCAGTTCTTC.

This clonotype was observed many times. The chain combines TRBV27 with TRBJ1-4, with D maybe TRBD1 (5 bases). Germline V gene lookup returns CDR1 MNHEY and CDR2 SMNVEV (reference sequence). This CDR3 is 14 amino acids long. V was clipped by 7 bases and J by 0 bases, with 9 bases between them. The CDR3 nucleotides read TGTGCCAGCAAGACAGTCGCAACTAATGAAAAACTGTTTTTT. Translating gives CASKTVATNEKLFF. Full variable domain (remainder filled in from reference TRBV27 and TRBJ1-4): EAQVTQNPRYLITVTGKKLTVTCSQNMNHEYMSWYRQDPGLGLRQIYYSMNVEVTDKGDVPEGYKVSRKEKRNFPLILESPSPNQTSLYFCASKTVATNEKLFFGSGTQLSVL.

This clonotype was recorded at least ten times. The CDR3 DNA reads TGCAGTGCTACCCCTGCCTATGGCTACACCTTC. Protein: CSATPAYGYTF. V usage is TRBV20-1 and J usage is TRBJ1-2; no clear D gene. V was pared by 4 bases and J by 4 bases, with 7 bases between. The length of the CDR3 is 11 residues. The V gene's germline CDR1 is DFQATT and CDR2 SNEGSKA (reference sequence).

This clonotype was detected ten times or more. The chain recombines TRBV29-1 with TRBJ2-2, with a weak D call TRBD1 (6 bases). The germline V gene has CDR1 SQVTM and CDR2 ANQGSEA. V was cut by 8 bases and J by 7 bases, with 14 bases left in between. The CDR3 is made up of 12 amino acids. DNA of the CDR3: TGCAGCTCACAGGGTTATGGCGGGGAGCTGTTTTTT. This translates into CSSQGYGGELFF.

This clonotype was seen repeatedly, ten times or more. The chain joins TRBV29-1 to TRBJ2-4, with D perhaps being TRBD1 or TRBD2 (5 bases each). The germline V gene encodes CDR1 SQVTM and CDR2 ANQGSEA. V was trimmed by 6 bases and J by 7 bases, leaving 22 bases between them. The CDR3 has 15 residues. The CDR3 loop is CSVQEFPGPLNIQYF. CDR3 in DNA: TGCAGCGTCCAGGAATTCCCGGGACCGCTTAACATTCAGTACTTC.